A selection of T cell receptor beta chains follows, all from one sample in a study of monozygotic twins with inflammatory bowel disease. TCRdb re-called the 5' RACE reads and gives one entry per CDR3 protein, without DNA. This sample's table has roughly 100,000 distinct CDR3 sequences. Sample: blood. The receptors derive from a human donor with ulcerative colitis or Crohn's disease, or a healthy co-twin of an affected twin (not recorded which). Each CDR3 is given with its conserved first and last residue.

J gene,V gene,CDR3 protein
TRBJ2-1,TRBV6-1,CALRRWGERVEQFF
TRBJ2-3,TRBV5-4,CASSRPQSDTQYF
TRBJ2-4,TRBV12-3/TRBV12-4,CASSFVVRARGNIQYF
TRBJ1-2,TRBV5-1,CASSLERDRYTYGYTF
TRBJ2-7,TRBV25-1,CASSGGSNSAYEQYF
TRBJ2-3,TRBV12-3/TRBV12-4,CASSDGQDSVADTQYF
TRBJ2-5,TRBV20-1,CSARVGLGSGWETQYF
TRBJ1-1,TRBV12-3/TRBV12-4,CASSFWMNTEAFF
TRBJ2-5,TRBV30,CAWSGGRRETQYF
TRBJ2-7,TRBV20-1,CSARRTGTYEQYF
TRBJ2-1,TRBV6-2/TRBV6-3,CASLPVGVAGFNEQFF
TRBJ1-1,TRBV5-1,CASSLDRALNTEAFF
TRBJ1-5,TRBV6-2/TRBV6-3,CASSYTGQQNQPQHF
TRBJ1-1,TRBV5-1,CASSLTVTGFEAFF
TRBJ2-1,TRBV7-6,CASSSPWTSGTWNEQFF
TRBJ2-7,TRBV7-2,CASSPPNGYEQYF
TRBJ2-3,TRBV7-9,CASSFPDTQYF
TRBJ2-4,TRBV27,CASTSAGENIQYF
TRBJ2-1,TRBV5-4,CASSLPGGSYNEQFF
TRBJ1-1,TRBV20-1,CSARPWGVNTEAFF
TRBJ2-1,TRBV18,CASSPPPGHEQFF
TRBJ2-5,TRBV2,CASDVQTHQETQYF
TRBJ2-3,TRBV6-2/TRBV6-3,CASSFADTQYF
TRBJ2-1,TRBV27,CASRGGQGRGRNEQFF
TRBJ2-7,TRBV12-3/TRBV12-4,CASSQMYEQYF
TRBJ1-2,TRBV4-3,CASSQQVLSKGYTF
TRBJ2-1,TRBV19,CASSIIRPVLAGLGAVEQFF